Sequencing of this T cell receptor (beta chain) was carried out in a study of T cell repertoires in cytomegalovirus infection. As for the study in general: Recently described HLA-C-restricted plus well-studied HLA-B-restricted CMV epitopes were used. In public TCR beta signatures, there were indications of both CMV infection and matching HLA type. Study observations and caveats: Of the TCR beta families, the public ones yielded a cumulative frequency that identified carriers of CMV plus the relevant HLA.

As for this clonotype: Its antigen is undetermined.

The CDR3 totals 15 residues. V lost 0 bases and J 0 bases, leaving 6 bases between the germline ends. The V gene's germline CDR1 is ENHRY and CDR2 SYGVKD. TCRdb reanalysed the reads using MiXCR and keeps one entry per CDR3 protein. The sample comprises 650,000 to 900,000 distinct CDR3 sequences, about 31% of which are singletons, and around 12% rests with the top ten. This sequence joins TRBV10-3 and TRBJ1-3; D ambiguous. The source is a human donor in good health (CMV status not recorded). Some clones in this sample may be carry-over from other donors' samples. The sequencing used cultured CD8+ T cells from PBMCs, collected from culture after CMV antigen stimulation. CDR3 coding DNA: TGTGCCATCAGTGAGTCTTCCTTCTCTGGAAACACCATATATTTT. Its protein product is CAISESSFSGNTIYF.